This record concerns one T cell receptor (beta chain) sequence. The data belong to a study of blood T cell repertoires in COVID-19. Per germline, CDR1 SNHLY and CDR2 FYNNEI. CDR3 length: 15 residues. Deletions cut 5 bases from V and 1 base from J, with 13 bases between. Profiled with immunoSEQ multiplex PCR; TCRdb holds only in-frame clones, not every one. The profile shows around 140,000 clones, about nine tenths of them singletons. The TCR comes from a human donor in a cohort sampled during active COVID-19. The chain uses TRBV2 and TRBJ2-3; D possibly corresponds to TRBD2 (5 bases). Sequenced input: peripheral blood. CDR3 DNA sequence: TGTGCCAGCAGTCCCGGGAATATAGGCACAGATACGCAGTATTTT. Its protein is CASSPGNIGTDTQYF.